Presented here are 6 T cell receptor beta chains from one specimen sequenced in a study of blood T cell repertoires in COVID-19. Generated by immunoSEQ multiplex PCR, the TCRdb table keeps only in-frame clones and is missing some. The table has 280,000 or so clones, around 91% seen once; the top ten hold about 1.7%. Sample: PBMCs or T cells enriched from blood (not recorded which). The source of these receptors is a woman younger than 30 with acute COVID-19.

The genes are TRBV9 and TRBJ1-5; D remains ambiguous. Trimming removed 0 bases from V and 1 base from J, with 8 bases in between. CDR3 length equals 15 residues. CDR1 is SGDLS, CDR2 YYNGEE, per germline. In DNA form, the CDR3 reads TGTGCCAGCAGCGTAGGAGGAATGAGCAATCAGCCCCAGCATTTT. Translation: CASSVGGMSNQPQHF.

The chain is built from TRBV5-1 and TRBJ2-5, with 8 bases that match TRBD1. Trimming removed 6 bases from V and 2 bases from J; junction bases left unmatched: 6. CDR1 and CDR2 from the germline V gene are SGHRS and YFSETQ. CDR3 length: 14 amino acids. The CDR3 nucleotides are TGCGCCAGCATCCGTGACAGGGGACAAGAGACCCAGTACTTC. This codes for CASIRDRGQETQYF.

V is TRBV27 and J is TRBJ2-3; the D gene is possibly TRBD2 (6 bases). The germline V gene encodes CDR1 MNHEY and CDR2 SMNVEV (reference sequence). Trimming pared 7 bases from V and 1 base from J, leaving 15 bases between. This CDR3 is built from 15 residues. The DNA of the CDR3 is TGTGCCAGCACCGAACGGGACTCACGCACAGATACGCAGTATTTT. Protein product: CASTERDSRTDTQYF.

This clone is a singleton in its sample. The CDR3 loop reads CASSYRQGRGQPQHF. The CDR3 DNA sequence: TGTGCCAGCAGTTACAGGCAGGGAAGGGGTCAGCCCCAGCATTTT. This rearrangement joins TRBV6-2 or TRBV6-3 to TRBJ1-5; tentative D call: TRBD1 (5 bases). This CDR3 region has 15 residues. V gave up 2 bases and J gave up 6 bases, with 14 bases separating them. Germline CDR1 and CDR2: MNHEY and SVGEGT.

On this clone itself: Other DNA sequences in this specimen translate into the identical CDR3. The chain has TRBV18 and TRBJ1-1; 8 bases line up with TRBD1. CDR3 length: 13 residues. CDR1 KGHSH and CDR2 LQKENI come from the germline V gene. The J segment lost 4 bases and the V segment lost 3 bases, leaving 1 base of the junction unmatched. CDR3 sequence: CASSPGQGTEAFF. For the CDR3, the DNA is TGTGCCAGCTCACCTGGACAGGGCACTGAAGCTTTCTTT.

CDR3 residues: CASSSTGGGFTDTQYF. The CDR3 DNA reads as TGTGCCAGCAGTTCGACAGGGGGCGGTTTCACAGATACGCAGTATTTT. The chain couples TRBV11-2 to TRBJ2-3; 10 nucleotides line up with TRBD1. Looked up from germline, CDR1 is SGHAT and CDR2 is FQNNGV. V dropped 6 bases and J dropped 2; count of bases not matched to a gene: 8. The CDR3 has 16 residues.